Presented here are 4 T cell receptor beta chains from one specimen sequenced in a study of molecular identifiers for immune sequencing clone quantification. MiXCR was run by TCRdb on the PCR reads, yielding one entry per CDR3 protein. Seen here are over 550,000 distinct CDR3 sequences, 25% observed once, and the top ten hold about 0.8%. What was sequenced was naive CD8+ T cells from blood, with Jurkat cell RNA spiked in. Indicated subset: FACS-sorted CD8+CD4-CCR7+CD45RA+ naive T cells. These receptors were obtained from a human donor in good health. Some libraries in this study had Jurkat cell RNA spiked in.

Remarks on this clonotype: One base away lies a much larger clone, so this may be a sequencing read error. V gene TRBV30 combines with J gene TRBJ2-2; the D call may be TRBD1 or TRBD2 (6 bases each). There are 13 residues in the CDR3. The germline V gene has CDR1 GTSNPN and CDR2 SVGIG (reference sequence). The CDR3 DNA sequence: TGTGCCCTGAGGGGGGCGAACACCGGGGAGCCGTTTTTT. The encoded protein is CALRGANTGEPFF.

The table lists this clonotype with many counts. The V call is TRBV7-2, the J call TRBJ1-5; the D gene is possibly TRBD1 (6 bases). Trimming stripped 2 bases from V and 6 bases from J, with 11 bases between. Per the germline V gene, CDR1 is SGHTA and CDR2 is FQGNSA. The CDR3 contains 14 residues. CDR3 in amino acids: CASSLSTGSQPQHF. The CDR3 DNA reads TGTGCCAGCAGCTTATCTACAGGGTCTCAGCCCCAGCATTTT.

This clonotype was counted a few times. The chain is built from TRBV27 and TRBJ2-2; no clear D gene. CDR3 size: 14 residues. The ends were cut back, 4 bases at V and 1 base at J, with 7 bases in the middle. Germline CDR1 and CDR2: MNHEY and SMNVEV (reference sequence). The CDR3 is CASSWSKNTGELFF. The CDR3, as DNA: TGTGCCAGCAGTTGGTCTAAGAACACCGGGGAGCTGTTTTTT.

The CDR3 nucleotides are TGTGCCAGCAGCCAAGGAAAGGGTTTATCCTACAATGAGCAGTTCTTC. Its translation: CASSQGKGLSYNEQFF. The chain is built from TRBV3-1 and TRBJ2-1; D is undetermined. There are 16 residues in the CDR3. Trimming took off 1 base at V and 1 base at J, with 11 bases between the two ends. Germline CDR1 and CDR2: LGHDT and YNNKEL (reference sequence).